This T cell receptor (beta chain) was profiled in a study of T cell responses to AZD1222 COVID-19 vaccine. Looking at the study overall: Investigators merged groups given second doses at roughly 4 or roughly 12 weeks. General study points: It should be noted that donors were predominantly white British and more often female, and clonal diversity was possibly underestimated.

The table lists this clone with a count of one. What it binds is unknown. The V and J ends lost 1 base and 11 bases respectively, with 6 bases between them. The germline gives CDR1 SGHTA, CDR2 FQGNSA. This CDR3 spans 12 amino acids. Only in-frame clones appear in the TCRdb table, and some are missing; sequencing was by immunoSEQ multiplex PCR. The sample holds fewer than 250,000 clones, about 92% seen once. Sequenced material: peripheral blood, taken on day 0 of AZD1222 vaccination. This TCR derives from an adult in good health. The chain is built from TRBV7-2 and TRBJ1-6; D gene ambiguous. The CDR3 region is CASSLVNPPLHF. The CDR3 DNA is TGTGCCAGCAGCTTAGTCAATCCACCCCTCCACTTT.